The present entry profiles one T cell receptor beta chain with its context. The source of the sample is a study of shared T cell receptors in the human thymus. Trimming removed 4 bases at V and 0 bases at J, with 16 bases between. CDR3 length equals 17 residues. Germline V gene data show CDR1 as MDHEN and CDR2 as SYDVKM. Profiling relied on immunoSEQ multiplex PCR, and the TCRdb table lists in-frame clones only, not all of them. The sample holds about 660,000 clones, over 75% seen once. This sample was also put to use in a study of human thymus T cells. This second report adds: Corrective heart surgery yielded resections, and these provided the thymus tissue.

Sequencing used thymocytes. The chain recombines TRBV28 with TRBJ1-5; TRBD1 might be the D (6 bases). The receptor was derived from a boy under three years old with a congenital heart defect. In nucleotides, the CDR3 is TGTGCCAGCAGTTCCCGGACAGCCGGATTTAGCAATCAGCCCCAGCATTTT. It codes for CASSSRTAGFSNQPQHF.